One sample yielded the 8 T cell receptor beta chains listed below, sequenced in a study of shared clonotypes between healthy human individuals. Clones were read by immunoSEQ multiplex PCR, and TCRdb kept only the in-frame ones, dropping some. The sample consists of around 2.5 million clones, approximately 93% of them appearing once. The sample consisted of naive CD4+ T cells from PBMCs. Indicated subset: CD45RA+ positively selected. The receptors originated from a man between 18 and 35 years old in good health. Some clones in this sample may be carry-over from other donors' samples.

The V gene is TRBV16, the J gene TRBJ2-1, with a weak D call TRBD2 (5 bases). There are 15 residues in the CDR3. Germline loops: CDR1 KGHSY, CDR2 FQNENV. V was shortened by 4 bases and J by 0 bases, with 10 bases between the two germline ends. The CDR3 is CASSLRGSSYNEQFF. CDR3 sequence (DNA): TGTGCCAGCAGCCTCCGAGGGAGCTCCTACAATGAGCAGTTCTTC.

As concerns this clone: This CDR3 is also generated by other DNA sequences in the sample. V gene TRBV5-1 combines with J gene TRBJ2-5; tentatively, D is TRBD2 (5 bases). The CDR3 runs 15 residues. V was cut by 0 bases and J by 4 bases, with 13 bases left in between. The V gene's germline CDR1 is SGHRS and CDR2 YFSETQ. For the CDR3, the DNA is TGCGCCAGCAGCTTGGAGGCGGGCGCCGGAGAGACCCAGTACTTC. Translated, it gives CASSLEAGAGETQYF.

A note on this clone: Other nucleotide sequences from this sample produce the same CDR3. V is TRBV11-2 and J is TRBJ1-1; D is unresolved. Germline V gives CDR1 SGHAT, CDR2 FQNNGV. Trimming took off 3 bases at V and 1 base at J, with 3 bases between the two ends. The CDR3 consists of 12 residues. CDR3 in DNA: TGTGCCAGCAGCTTTTGGAACACTGAAGCTTTCTTT. It codes for CASSFWNTEAFF. The variable domain in full, with the rest retrieved from reference TRBV11-2 and TRBJ1-1, is EAGVAQSPRYKIIEKRQSVAFWCNPISGHATLYWYQQILGQGPKLLIQFQNNGVVDDSQLPKDRFSAERLKGVDSTLKIQPAKLEDSAVYLCASSFWNTEAFFGQGTRLTVV.

The chain uses TRBV27 and TRBJ2-1; 10 bases fit TRBD1. From germline, CDR1 is MNHEY and CDR2 SMNVEV (reference sequence). The CDR3 length is 15 residues. V was clipped by 6 bases and J by 9 bases; unmatched bases: 11. This CDR3 reads CASSFPGQGWGEQFF. The CDR3 DNA sequence: TGTGCCAGCAGCTTTCCGGGACAGGGGTGGGGTGAGCAGTTCTTC.

V and J are TRBV7-2 and TRBJ2-7; D is perhaps TRBD2 (6 bases). CDR1 and CDR2 from the germline V gene are SGHTA and FQGNSA. The CDR3 contains 15 residues. Trimming stripped 1 base from V and 0 bases from J, with 10 bases between. The CDR3 loop is CASSLEASDSYEQYF. The CDR3 DNA reads as TGTGCCAGCAGCTTAGAGGCTAGCGACTCCTACGAGCAGTACTTC. Variable domain in full (rest from reference TRBV7-2 and TRBJ2-7): GAGVSQSPSNKVTEKGKDVELRCDPISGHTALYWYRQSLGQGLEFLIYFQGNSAPDKSGLPSDRFSAERTGGSVSTLTIQRTQQEDSAVYLCASSLEASDSYEQYFGPGTRLTVT.

The rearrangement uses TRBV28 and TRBJ2-7; tentative D call: TRBD2 (5 bases). The CDR3 length is 15 residues. The ends were cut back, 6 bases at V and 3 bases at J, with 18 bases in the middle. Germline V gene lookup returns CDR1 MDHEN and CDR2 SYDVKM. CDR3 nucleotide sequence: TGTGCCAGCAGCCTCGGACGGCGGGTGGGCTACGAGCAGTACTTC. Encoded protein: CASSLGRRVGYEQYF.

The genes are TRBV29-1 and TRBJ2-7, with D uncertain. Between the trimmed V and J ends, which lost 6 bases and 3 bases, there was a span of 9 bases. This CDR3 is built from 11 residues. Germline loops: CDR1 SQVTM, CDR2 ANQGSEA. Here the CDR3 DNA reads TGCAGCGTCTGGGTGGGCTACGAGCAGTACTTC. Amino acid sequence: CSVWVGYEQYF.

CDR3 in amino acids: CASSQNRGQSFNEKLFF. CDR3 coding DNA: TGCGCCAGCAGTCAAAATAGGGGACAGTCATTTAATGAAAAACTGTTTTTT. The chain carries TRBV23-1 and TRBJ1-4; 7 bases agree with TRBD1. TRBV23-1 is classed as an ORF, of uncertain function. The junction had 10 bases not matched to a gene; V was cut back by 2 bases and J by 4 bases. This CDR3 contains 17 residues.